This paragraph reports one TCR beta chain. Antigen: not known. PCR amplification relied on 60 Vbeta primers (plus 13 Jbeta primers). Profiling relied on immunoSEQ multiplex PCR, and the TCRdb table lists in-frame clones only, not all of them. This table has 150,000 to 200,000 clones, about three quarters appearing once. This sample is drawn from a study of cytomegalovirus exposure and HLA in healthy donors. Study-level background: A preliminary data release comprised roughly 85 million unique TCRs obtained from HLA-typed donors. Study-level points and caveats: One variant, a missense change in DCLRE1C, was linked in a later analysis to TCR beta V- and J-gene trimming. Presence/absence analyses supposed approximately even sequencing depth among donors.

This clonotype was obtained from a woman aged 40 to 49 in good health and CMV-seronegative. Source material: PBMCs.

Here the CDR3 reads CASSLITPGQGVREDTQYF. The CDR3 DNA reads as TGCGCCAGCAGCTTGATCACACCCGGACAGGGGGTGAGAGAAGATACGCAGTATTTT. This sequence joins TRBV5-1 and TRBJ2-3; 10 bases are a match to TRBD1. Germline lookup yields CDR1 SGHRS and CDR2 YFSETQ. Germline trimming cut 1 base from V and 5 bases from J; bases unmatched to any gene: 16. The CDR3 loop spans 19 amino acids.